The present T cell receptor beta chain was sequenced within a study of cytomegalovirus exposure and HLA in healthy donors. Overall study results and limits: Follow-up analysis found HLA locus-dependent TCR association rates, highest for DRB1 and lowest for HLA-C. Common viral pathogens seemed, in a later analysis, to connect with several of the most significant clusters. In all likelihood, a cluster of highly shared sequence variants was a sequencing artifact.

Vbeta (60) and Jbeta (13) primers were used in the PCR. Assay used: immunoSEQ multiplex PCR; TCRdb lists only in-frame clones, some missing. The sample consists of 120,000 or so clones, around 77% of them appearing once. The length of the CDR3 is 18 residues. Those who donated were healthy bone marrow donors. This clone was seen more than once but under ten times. Its antigen is unknown. Input material: PBMCs. The source is a middle-aged man in good health and CMV-seropositive. The chain joins TRBV21-1 to TRBJ1-5; the table's D call, TRBD1, has no DNA check behind it. TRBV21-1 is termed a pseudogene. For the CDR3, the DNA is TGTGCCAGCAGCAAACCATACCGGGACAGGGACCCGCATCAGCCCCAGCATTTT. This gives the protein CASSKPYRDRDPHQPQHF.